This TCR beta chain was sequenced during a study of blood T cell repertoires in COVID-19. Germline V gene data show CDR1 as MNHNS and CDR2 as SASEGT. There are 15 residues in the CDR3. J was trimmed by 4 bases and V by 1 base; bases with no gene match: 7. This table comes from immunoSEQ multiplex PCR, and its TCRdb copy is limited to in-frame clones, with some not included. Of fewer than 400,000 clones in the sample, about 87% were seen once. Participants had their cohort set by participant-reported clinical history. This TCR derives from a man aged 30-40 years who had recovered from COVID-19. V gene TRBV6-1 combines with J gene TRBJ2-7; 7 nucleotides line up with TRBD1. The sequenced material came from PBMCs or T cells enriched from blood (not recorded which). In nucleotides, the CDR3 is TGTGCCAGCAGTGAAGTCCCGGGACAGCTTTACGAGCAGTACTTC. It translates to CASSEVPGQLYEQYF.